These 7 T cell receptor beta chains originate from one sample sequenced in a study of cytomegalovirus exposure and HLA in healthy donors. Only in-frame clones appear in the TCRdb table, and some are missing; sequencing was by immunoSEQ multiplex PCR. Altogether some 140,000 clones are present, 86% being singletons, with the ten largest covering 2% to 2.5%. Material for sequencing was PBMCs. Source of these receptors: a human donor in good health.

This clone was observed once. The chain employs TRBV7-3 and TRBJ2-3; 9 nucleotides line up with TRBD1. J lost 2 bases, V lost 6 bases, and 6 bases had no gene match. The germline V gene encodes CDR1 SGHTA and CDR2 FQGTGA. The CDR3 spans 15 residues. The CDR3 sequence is CASSPGTGITDTQYF. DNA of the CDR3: TGTGCCAGCAGTCCCGGGACAGGGATCACAGATACGCAGTATTTT.

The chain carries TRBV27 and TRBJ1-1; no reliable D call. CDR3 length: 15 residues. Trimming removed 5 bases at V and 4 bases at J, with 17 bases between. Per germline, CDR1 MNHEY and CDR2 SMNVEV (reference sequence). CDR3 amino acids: CASSVIRGGSTEAFF. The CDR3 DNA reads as TGTGCCAGCAGTGTAATCCGCGGTGGCAGCACTGAAGCTTTCTTT.

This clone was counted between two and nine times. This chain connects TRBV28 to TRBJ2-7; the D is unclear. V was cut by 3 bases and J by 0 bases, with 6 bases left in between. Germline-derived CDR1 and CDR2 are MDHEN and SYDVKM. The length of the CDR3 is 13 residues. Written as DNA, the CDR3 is TGTGCCAGCAGTTTGCAGGACTCCTACGAGCAGTACTTC. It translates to CASSLQDSYEQYF.

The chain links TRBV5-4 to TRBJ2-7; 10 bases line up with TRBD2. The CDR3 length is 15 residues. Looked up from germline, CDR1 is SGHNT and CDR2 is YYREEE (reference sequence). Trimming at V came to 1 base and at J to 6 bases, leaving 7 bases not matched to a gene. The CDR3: CASSLSLAGVGEQYF. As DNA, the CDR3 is TGTGCCAGCAGCTTGTCCCTAGCGGGAGTCGGCGAGCAGTACTTC. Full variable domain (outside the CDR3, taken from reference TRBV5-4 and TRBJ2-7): ETGVTQSPTHLIKTRGQQVTLRCSSQSGHNTVSWYQQALGQGPQFIFQYYREEENGRGNFPPRFSGLQFPNYSSELNVNALELDDSALYLCASSLSLAGVGEQYFGPGTRLTVT.

The CDR3 sequence is CATSKEGIEYYRYF. The CDR3 DNA follows: TGTGCCACCAGCAAGGAGGGGATTGAGTATTATAGGTACTTC. The V and J genes are TRBV15 and TRBJ2-7, with TRBD2 as a possible D gene (6 bases). The CDR3 is 14 amino acids. V was cut by 4 bases and J by 12 bases, with 22 bases left in between. Germline V gene lookup returns CDR1 LNHNV and CDR2 YYDKDF (reference sequence).

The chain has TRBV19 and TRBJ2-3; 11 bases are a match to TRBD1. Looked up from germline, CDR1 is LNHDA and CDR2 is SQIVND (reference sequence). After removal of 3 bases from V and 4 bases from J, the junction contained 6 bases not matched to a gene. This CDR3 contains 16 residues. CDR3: CASSMGTGGTPDTQYF. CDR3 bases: TGTGCCAGTAGTATGGGGACAGGGGGGACTCCAGATACGCAGTATTTT.

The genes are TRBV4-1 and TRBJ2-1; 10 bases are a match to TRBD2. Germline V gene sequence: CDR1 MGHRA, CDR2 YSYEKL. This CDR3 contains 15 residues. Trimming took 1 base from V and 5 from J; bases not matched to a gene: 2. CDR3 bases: TGCGCCAGCAGCCAAGTTAGCGGGGGGAACAATGAGCAGTTCTTC. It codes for CASSQVSGGNNEQFF.